Included here is one T cell receptor beta chain sequence, with context. The time point was: new active TB diagnosis, blood taken before or within 7 days of starting treatment. This record comes from a study of T cells in tuberculosis. The repertoire was sequenced with immunoSEQ multiplex PCR; TCRdb's copy has only in-frame clones and lacks some. The table has tens of thousands of clones, 92% seen once. This TCR derives from an adult with tuberculosis. Some clones in this sample may be carry-over from other donors' samples. Sequenced material: PBMCs, taken at tuberculosis diagnosis.

The CDR3 DNA reads as TGTGCCAGCAGGTGGGGGAGGGGCACAGATACGCAGTATTTT. Translating gives CASRWGRGTDTQYF. The chain uses TRBV27 and TRBJ2-3; 7 bases map to TRBD2. The ends lost 6 bases at V and 1 base at J; junction bases unmatched: 4. CDR3 length: 14 residues. Germline V gene data show CDR1 as MNHEY and CDR2 as SMNVEV (reference sequence).